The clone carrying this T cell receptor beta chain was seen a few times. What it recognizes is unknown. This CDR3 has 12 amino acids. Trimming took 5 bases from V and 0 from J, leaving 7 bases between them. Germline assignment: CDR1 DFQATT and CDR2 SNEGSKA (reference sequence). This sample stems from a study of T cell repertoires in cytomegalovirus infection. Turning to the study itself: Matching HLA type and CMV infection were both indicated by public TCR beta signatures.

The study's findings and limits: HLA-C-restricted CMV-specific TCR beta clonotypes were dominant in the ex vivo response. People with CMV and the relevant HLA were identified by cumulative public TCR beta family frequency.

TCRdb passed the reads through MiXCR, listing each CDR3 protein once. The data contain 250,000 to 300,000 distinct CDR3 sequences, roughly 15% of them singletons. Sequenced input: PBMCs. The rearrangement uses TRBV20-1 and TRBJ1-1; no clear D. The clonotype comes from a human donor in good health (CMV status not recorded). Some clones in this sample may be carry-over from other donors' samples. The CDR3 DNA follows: TGCAGTGCTCCGTTCATGAACACTGAAGCTTTCTTT. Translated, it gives CSAPFMNTEAFF.